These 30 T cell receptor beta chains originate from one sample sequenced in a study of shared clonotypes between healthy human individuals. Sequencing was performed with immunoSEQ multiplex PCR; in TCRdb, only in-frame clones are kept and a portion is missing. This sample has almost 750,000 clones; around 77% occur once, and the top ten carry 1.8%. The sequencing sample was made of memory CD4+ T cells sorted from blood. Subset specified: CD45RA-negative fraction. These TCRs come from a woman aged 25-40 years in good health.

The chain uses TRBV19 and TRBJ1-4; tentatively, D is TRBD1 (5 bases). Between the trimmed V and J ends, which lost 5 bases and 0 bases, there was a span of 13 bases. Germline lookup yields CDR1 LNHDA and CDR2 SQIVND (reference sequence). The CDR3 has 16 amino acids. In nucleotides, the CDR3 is TGTGCCAGTAGTCCGCGGGGGGGTGCAACTAATGAAAAACTGTTTTTT. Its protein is CASSPRGGATNEKLFF.

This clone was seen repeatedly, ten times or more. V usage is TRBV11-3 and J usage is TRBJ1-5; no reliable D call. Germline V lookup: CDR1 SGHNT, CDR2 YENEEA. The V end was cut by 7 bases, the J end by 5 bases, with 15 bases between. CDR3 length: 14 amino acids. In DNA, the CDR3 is TGTGCCAGCACGGGCGGCCAGTATGATCAGCCCCAGCATTTT. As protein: CASTGGQYDQPQHF.

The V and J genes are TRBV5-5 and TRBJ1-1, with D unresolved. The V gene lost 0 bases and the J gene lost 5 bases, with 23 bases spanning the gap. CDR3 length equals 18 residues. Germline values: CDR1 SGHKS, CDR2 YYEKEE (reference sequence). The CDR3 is CASSLGHTGGLLGTEAFF. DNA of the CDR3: TGTGCCAGCAGCTTGGGCCATACGGGCGGGCTGCTGGGTACTGAAGCTTTCTTT.

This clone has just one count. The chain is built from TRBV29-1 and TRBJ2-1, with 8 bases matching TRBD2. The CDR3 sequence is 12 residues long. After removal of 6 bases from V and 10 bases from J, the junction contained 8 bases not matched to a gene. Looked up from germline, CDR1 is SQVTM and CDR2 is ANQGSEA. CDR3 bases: TGCAGCGTGGCCCGGGAGGGATGGGAGCAGTTCTTC. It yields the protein CSVAREGWEQFF.

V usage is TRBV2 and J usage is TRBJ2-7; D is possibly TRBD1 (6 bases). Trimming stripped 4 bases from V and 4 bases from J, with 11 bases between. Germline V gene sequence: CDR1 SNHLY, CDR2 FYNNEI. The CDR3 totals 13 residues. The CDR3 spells CASSGTAGYEQYF. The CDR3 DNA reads TGTGCCAGCAGTGGGACAGCTGGATACGAGCAGTACTTC. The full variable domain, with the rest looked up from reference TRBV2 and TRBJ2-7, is EPEVTQTPSHQVTQMGQEVILRCVPISNHLYFYWYRQILGQKVEFLVSFYNNEISEKSEIFDDQFSVERPDGSNFTLKIRSTKLEDSAMYFCASSGTAGYEQYFGPGTRLTVT.

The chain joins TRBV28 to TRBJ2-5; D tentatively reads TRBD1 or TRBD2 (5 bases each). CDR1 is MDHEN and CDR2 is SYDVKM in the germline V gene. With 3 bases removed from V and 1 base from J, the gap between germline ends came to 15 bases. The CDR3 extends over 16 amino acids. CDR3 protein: CASSFGGGQGQETQYF. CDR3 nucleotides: TGTGCCAGCAGTTTCGGTGGCGGGCAGGGCCAAGAGACCCAGTACTTC. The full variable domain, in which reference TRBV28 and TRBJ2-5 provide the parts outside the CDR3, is DVKVTQSSRYLVKRTGEKVFLECVQDMDHENMFWYRQDPGLGLRLIYFSYDVKMKEKGDIPEGYSVSREKKERFSLILESASTNQTSMYLCASSFGGGQGQETQYFGPGTRLLVL.

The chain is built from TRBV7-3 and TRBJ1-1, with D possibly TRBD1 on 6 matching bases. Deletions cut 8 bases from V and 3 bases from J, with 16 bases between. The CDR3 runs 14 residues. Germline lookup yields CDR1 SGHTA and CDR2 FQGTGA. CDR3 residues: CASLTGAVYTEAFF. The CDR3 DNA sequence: TGTGCCAGCTTAACGGGGGCGGTGTACACTGAAGCTTTCTTT.

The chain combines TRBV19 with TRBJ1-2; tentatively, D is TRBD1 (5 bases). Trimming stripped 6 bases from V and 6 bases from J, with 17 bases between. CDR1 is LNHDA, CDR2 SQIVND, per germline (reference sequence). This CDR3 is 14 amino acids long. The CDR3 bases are TGTGCCAGTAGCCTAAGCAGAGGGGATCATGGCTACACCTTC. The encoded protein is CASSLSRGDHGYTF.

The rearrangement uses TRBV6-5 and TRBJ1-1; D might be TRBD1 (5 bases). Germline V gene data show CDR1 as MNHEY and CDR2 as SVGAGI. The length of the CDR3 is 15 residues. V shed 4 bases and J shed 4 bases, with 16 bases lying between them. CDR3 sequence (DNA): TGTGCCAGCAGTTCATCGGAGGGTAGGGGCACTGAAGCTTTCTTT. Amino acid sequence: CASSSSEGRGTEAFF.

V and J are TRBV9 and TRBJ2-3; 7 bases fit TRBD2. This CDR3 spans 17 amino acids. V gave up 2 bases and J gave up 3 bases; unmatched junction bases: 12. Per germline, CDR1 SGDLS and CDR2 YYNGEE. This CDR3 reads CASSVRGWEGGTDTQYF. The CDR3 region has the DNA TGTGCCAGCAGCGTCCGGGGATGGGAGGGTGGAACAGATACGCAGTATTTT.

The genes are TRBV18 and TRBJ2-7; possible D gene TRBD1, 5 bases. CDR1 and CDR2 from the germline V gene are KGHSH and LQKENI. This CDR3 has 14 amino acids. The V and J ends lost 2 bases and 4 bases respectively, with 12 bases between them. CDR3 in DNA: TGTGCCAGCTCACCAGCAGGGTTACCGTACGAGCAGTACTTC. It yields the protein CASSPAGLPYEQYF.

The CDR3 is CAPTRGGRYEQYF. The DNA for the CDR3 is TGTGCCCCGACTAGGGGCGGGAGGTACGAGCAGTACTTC. The chain combines TRBV15 with TRBJ2-7, with 8 bases lining up with TRBD2. The germline V gene encodes CDR1 LNHNV and CDR2 YYDKDF (reference sequence). V shed 11 bases, J shed 4 bases, and the junction held 10 bases outside the gene matches. CDR3 length: 13 amino acids.

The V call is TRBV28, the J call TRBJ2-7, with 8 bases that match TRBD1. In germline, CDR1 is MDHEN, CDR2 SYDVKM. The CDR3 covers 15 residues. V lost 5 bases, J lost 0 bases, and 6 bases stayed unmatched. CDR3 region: CASSATGARSYEQYF. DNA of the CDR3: TGTGCCAGCAGTGCGACAGGGGCCCGCTCCTACGAGCAGTACTTC.

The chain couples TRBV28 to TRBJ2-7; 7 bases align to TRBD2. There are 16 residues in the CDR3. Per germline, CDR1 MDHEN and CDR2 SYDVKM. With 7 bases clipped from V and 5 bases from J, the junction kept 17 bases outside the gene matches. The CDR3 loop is CASIDPSGLDPHEQYF. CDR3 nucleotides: TGTGCCAGCATCGATCCCTCTGGACTAGATCCCCACGAGCAGTACTTC.

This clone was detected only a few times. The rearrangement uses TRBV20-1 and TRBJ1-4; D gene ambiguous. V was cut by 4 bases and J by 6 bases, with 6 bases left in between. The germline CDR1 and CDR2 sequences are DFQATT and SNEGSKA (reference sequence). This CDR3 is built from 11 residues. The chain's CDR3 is CSATGYEKLFF. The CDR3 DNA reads TGCAGTGCTACGGGTTATGAAAAACTGTTTTTT.

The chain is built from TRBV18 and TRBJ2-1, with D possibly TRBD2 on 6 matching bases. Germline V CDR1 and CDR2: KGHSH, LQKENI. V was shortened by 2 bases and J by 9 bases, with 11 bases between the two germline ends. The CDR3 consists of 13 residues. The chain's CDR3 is CASSPTPEGEQFF. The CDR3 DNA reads TGTGCCAGCTCACCAACCCCGGAGGGTGAGCAGTTCTTC.

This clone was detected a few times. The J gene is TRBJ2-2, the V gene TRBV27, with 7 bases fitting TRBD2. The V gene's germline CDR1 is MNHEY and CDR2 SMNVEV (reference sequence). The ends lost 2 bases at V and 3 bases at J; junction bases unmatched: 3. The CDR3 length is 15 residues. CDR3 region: CASSLLREDTGELFF. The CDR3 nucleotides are TGTGCCAGCAGTTTACTCCGGGAGGACACCGGGGAGCTGTTTTTT.

CDR3 region: CASSVGQREINEQFF. The CDR3, as DNA: TGTGCCAGCAGCGTAGGGCAGCGGGAGATCAATGAGCAGTTCTTC. V usage is TRBV9 and J usage is TRBJ2-1; 8 bases agree with TRBD2. This CDR3 is built from 15 residues. Germline trimming cut 0 bases from V and 6 bases from J; bases unmatched to any gene: 5. Germline lookup yields CDR1 SGDLS and CDR2 YYNGEE.

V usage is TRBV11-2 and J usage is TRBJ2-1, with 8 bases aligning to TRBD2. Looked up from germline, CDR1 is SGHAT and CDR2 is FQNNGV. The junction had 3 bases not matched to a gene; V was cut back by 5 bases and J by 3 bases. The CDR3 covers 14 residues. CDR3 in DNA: TGTGCCAGCAGCAACCGGGAGGGCTACAATGAGCAGTTCTTC. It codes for CASSNREGYNEQFF.

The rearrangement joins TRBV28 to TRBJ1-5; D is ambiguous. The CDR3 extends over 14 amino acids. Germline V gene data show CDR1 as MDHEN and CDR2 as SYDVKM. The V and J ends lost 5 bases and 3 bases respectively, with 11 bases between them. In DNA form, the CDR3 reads TGTGCCAGCAGTCCCCGACGGTACAATCAGCCCCAGCATTTT. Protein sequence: CASSPRRYNQPQHF.

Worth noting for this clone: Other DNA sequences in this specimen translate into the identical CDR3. CDR3 coding DNA: TGTGCCAGCAGTCTGAGGGTGGGTTCGTACAATGAGCAGTTCTTC. Translation gives CASSLRVGSYNEQFF. This rearrangement joins TRBV27 to TRBJ2-1; possible D gene TRBD2, 5 bases. Germline V gene sequence: CDR1 MNHEY, CDR2 SMNVEV (reference sequence). V gave up 5 bases and J gave up 4 bases, with 15 bases separating them. The CDR3 has 15 residues.

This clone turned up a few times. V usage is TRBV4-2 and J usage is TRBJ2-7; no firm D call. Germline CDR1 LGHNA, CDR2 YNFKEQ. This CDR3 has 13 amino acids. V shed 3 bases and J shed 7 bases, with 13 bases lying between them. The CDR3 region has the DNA TGTGCCAGCAGCCACGCTGTTGGGCGTGAGCAGTACTTC. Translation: CASSHAVGREQYF.

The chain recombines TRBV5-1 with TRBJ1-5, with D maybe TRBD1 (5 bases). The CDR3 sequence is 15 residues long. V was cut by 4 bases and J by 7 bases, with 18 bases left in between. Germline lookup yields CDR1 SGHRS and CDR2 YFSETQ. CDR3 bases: TGCGCCAGCAGCCCCGCGGCGGGGACGGAACAGCCCCAGCATTTT. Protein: CASSPAAGTEQPQHF.

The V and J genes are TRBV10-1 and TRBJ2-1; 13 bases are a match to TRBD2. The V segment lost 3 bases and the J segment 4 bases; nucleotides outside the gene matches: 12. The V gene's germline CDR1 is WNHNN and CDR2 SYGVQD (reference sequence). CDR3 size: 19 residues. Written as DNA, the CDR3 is TGCGCCAGCAGTGACACGGGACTAGCGGGACCGAAAACATACAATGAGCAGTTCTTC. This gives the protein CASSDTGLAGPKTYNEQFF.

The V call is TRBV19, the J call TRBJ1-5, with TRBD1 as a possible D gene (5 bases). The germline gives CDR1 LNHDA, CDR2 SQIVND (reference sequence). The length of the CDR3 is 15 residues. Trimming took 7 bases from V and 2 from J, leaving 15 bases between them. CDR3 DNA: TGTGCCAGTAAAGCCCGGGACTGGGGCAATCAGCCCCAGCATTTT. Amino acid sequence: CASKARDWGNQPQHF.

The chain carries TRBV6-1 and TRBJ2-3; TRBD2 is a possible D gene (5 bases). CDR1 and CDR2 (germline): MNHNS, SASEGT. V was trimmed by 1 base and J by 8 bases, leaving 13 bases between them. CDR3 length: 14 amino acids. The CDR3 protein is CASSEGTWAGTQYF. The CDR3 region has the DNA TGTGCCAGCAGTGAAGGGACTTGGGCTGGTACGCAGTATTTT.

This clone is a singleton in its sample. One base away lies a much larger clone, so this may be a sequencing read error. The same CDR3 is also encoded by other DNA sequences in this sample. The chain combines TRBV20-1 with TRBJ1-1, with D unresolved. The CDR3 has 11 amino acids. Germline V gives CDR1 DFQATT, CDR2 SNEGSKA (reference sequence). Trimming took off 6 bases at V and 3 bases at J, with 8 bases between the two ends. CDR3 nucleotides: TGCAGTGCAGACAAGGACACTGAAGCTTTCTTT. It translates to CSADKDTEAFF.

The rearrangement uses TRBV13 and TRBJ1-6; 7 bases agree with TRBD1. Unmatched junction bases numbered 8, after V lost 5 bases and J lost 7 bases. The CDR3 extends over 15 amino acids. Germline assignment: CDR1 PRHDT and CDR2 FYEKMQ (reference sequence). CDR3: CASSQMTGTNSPLHF. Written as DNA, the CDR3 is TGTGCCAGCAGCCAAATGACAGGGACGAATTCACCCCTCCACTTT.

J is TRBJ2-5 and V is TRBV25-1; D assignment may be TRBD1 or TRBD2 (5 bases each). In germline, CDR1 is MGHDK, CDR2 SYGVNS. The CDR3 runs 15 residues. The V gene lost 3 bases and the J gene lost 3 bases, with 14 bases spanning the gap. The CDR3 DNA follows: TGTGCCAGCAGTGACCCTCCCGGGGCCGAAGAGACCCAGTACTTC. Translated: CASSDPPGAEETQYF.

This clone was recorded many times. Here the CDR3 reads CASSPAQGTYGYTF. The CDR3 bases are TGTGCCAGCAGCCCAGCCCAGGGAACCTATGGCTACACCTTC. The genes are TRBV11-2 and TRBJ1-2; weak D call: TRBD1 (5 bases). V lost 5 bases and J lost 4, with 14 bases in between. This CDR3 has 14 residues. CDR1 and CDR2 from the germline V gene are SGHAT and FQNNGV.